This TCR beta chain was identified in a study of blood T cell repertoires in COVID-19. The assay was immunoSEQ multiplex PCR, and TCRdb's table has in-frame clones only and misses some. The sample consists of around 88,000 clones, 60% to 85% of them appearing once. Germline CDR1 and CDR2: MDHEN and SYDVKM. The J segment lost 0 bases and the V segment lost 11 bases, leaving 4 bases of the junction unmatched. This CDR3 spans 13 amino acids. This clonotype originated in a man aged 45 to 65 who had recovered from COVID-19. Source material: peripheral blood. The V gene is TRBV28, the J gene TRBJ2-3, with TRBD1 identical over 8 bases. CDR3 residues: CAVGDRSTDTQYF. CDR3 coding DNA: TGTGCCGTTGGGGACAGGAGCACAGATACGCAGTATTTT.